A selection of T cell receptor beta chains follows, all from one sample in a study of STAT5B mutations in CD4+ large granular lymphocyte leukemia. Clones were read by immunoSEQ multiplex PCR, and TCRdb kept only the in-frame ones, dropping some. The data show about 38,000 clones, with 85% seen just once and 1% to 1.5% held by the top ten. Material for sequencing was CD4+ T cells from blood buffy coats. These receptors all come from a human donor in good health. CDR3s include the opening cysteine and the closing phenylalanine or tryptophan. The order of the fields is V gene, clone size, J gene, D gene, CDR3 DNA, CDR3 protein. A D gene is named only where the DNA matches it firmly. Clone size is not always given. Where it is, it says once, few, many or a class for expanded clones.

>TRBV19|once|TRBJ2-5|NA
TGTGCCAGTAGTACAGGACAGCAAGAGACCCAGTACTTC
CASSTGQQETQYF
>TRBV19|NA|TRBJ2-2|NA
TGTGCCAGCAGCAATCGCCTTGAACTGAACTCCGGGGAGCTGTTTTTT
CASSNRLELNSGELFF
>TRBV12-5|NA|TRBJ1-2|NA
TGTGCTAGTGGTTTGGTAGAAAGTGGTGGCTACACCTTC
CASGLVESGGYTF
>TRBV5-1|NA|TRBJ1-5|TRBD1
TGCGCCAGCAGCTTGGGGACAGGGAATCGCAATCAGCCCCAGCATTTT
CASSLGTGNRNQPQHF
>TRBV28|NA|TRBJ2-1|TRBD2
TGTGCCAGCAGGGGATCTAGCGGAGGATACAATGAGCAGTTCTTC
CASRGSSGGYNEQFF
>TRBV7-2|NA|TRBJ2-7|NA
TGTGCCAGCAGCTCCTCTTGGACCGAGCAGTACTTC
CASSSSWTEQYF
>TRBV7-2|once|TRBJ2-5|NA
TGTGCCAGCAGCCCGCCGACGGAGACCCAGTACTTC
CASSPPTETQYF
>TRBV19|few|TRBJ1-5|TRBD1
TGTGCCAGTAGTGCGACAGGGTTCGGCAATCAGCCCCAGCATTTT
CASSATGFGNQPQHF
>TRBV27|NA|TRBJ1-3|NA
TGTGCCAGCAGGCCGGTGGGGGCGGCTGGAAACACCATATATTTT
CASRPVGAAGNTIYF
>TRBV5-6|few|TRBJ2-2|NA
TGTGCCAGCAGCTTGGTTCCCACCGGGGAGCTGTTTTTT
CASSLVPTGELFF